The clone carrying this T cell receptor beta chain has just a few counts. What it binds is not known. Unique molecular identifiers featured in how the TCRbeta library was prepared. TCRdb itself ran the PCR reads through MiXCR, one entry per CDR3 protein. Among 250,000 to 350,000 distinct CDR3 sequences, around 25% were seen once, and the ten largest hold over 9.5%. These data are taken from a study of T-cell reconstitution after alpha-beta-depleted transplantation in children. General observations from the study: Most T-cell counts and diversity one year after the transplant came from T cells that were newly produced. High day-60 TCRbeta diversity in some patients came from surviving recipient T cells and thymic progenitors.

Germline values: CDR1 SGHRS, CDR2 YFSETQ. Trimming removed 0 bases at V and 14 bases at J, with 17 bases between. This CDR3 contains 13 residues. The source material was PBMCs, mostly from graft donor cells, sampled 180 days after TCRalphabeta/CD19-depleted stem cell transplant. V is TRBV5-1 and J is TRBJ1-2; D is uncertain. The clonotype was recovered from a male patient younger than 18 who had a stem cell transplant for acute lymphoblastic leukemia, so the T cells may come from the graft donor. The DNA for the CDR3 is TGCGCCAGCAGCTTGGAGGAGGGAACGGCTAGAACCTTC. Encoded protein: CASSLEEGTARTF.